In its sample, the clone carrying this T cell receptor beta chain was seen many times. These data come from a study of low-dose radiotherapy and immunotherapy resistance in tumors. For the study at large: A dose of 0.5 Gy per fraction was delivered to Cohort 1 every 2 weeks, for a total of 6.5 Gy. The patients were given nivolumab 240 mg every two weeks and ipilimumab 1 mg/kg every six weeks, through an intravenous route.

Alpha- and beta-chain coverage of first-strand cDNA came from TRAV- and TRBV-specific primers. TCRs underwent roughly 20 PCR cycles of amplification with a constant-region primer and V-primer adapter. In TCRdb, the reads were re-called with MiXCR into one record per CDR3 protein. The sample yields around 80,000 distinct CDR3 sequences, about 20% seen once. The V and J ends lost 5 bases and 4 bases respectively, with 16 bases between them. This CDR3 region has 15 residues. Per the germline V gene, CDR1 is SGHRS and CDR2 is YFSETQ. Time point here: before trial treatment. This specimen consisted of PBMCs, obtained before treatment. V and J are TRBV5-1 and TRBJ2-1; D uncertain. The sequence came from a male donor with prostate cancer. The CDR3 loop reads CASRLDKDLYNEQFF. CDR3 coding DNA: TGCGCCAGCAGACTCGACAAAGACCTGTACAATGAGCAGTTCTTC.